This record looks at one TCR beta chain sequence and its context. Participant ages covered about 18 to 89 years across 24 US areas. Before being deemed recovered, Cohort 3 donors had two negative PCRs, clearance, or symptom resolution. Original data processing: Estimates of nucleated cell counts were drawn from the amplification of reference gene primers. Produced via immunoSEQ multiplex PCR; TCRdb's table is partial and in-frame only. V, J and clone size were drawn from that table, and D and trimming were deduced from the DNA. The sample shows 300,000 to 450,000 clones, around 89% of them seen only once. CDR1 and CDR2 (germline): LNHDA, SQIVND (reference sequence). V lost 3 bases and J lost 5, with 16 bases in between. CDR3 size: 15 residues. These data originate in a study of blood T cell repertoires in COVID-19. Study background: Sites across the United States, Italy and Spain contributed samples from acute and convalescent COVID-19.

The sequence was collected from a man between 18 and 29 years old who had recovered from COVID-19. Sequenced material: PBMCs or T cells enriched from blood (not recorded which). V usage is TRBV19 and J usage is TRBJ2-5; D is possibly TRBD1 (6 bases). CDR3 protein: CASSMNRDSFETQYF. The CDR3 region has the DNA TGTGCCAGTAGTATGAACAGGGATTCTTTCGAGACCCAGTACTTC. Based on the CDR3 plus reference TRBV19 and TRBJ2-5, the full variable domain is DGGITQSPKYLFRKEGQNVTLSCEQNLNHDAMYWYRQDPGQGLRLIYYSQIVNDFQKGDIAEGYSVSREKKESFPLTVTSAQKNPTAFYLCASSMNRDSFETQYFGPGTRLLVL.